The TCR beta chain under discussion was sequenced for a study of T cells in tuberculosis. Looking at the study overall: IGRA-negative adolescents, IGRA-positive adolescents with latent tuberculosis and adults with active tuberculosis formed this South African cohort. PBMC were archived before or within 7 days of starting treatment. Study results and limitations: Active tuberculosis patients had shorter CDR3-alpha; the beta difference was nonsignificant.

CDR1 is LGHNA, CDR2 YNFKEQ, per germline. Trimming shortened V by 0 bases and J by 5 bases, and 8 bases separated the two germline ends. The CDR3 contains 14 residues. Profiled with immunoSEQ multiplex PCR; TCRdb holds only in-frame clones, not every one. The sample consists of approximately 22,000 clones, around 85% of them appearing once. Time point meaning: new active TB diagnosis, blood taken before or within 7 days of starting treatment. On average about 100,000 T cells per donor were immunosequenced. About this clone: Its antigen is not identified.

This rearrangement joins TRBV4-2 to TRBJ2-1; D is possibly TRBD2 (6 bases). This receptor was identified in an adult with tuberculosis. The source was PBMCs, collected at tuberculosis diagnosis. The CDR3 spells CASSQEWTNNEQFF. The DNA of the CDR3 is TGTGCCAGCAGCCAAGAATGGACTAACAATGAGCAGTTCTTC.